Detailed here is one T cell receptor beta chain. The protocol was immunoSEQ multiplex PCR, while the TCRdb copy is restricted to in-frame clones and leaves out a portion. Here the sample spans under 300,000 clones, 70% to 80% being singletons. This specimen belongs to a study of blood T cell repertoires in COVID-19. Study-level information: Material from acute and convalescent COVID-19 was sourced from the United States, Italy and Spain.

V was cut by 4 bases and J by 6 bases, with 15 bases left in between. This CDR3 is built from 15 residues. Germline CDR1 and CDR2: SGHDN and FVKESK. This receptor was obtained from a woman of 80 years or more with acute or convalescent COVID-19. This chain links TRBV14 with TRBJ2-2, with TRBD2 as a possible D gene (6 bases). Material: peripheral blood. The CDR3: CASSLTGRPSGELFF. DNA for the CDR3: TGTGCCAGCAGCCTTACCGGGAGACCCTCCGGGGAGCTGTTTTTT. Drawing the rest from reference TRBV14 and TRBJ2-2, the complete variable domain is EAGVTQFPSHSVIEKGQTVTLRCDPISGHDNLYWYRRVMGKEIKFLLHFVKESKQDESGMPNNRFLAERTGGTYSTLKVQPAELEDSGVYFCASSLTGRPSGELFFGEGSRLTVL.